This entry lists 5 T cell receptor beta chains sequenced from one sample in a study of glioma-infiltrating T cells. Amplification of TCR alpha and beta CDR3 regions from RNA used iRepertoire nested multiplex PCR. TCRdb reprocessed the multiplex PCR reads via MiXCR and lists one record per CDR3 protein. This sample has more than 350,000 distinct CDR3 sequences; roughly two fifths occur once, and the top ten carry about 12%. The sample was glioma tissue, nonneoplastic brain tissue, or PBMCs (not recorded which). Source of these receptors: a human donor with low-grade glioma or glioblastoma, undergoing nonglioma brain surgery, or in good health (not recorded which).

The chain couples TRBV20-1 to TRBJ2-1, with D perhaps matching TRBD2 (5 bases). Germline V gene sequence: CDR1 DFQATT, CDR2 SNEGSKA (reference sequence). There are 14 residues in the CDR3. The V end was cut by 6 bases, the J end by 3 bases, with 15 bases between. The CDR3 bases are TGCAGTGCCGATATAGCGCCAGGCTACAATGAGCAGTTCTTC. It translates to CSADIAPGYNEQFF.

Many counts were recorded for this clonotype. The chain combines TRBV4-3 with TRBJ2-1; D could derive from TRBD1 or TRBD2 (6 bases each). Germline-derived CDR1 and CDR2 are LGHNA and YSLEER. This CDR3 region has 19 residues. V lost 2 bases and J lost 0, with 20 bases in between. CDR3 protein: CASSQPRRGIDTSYNEQFF. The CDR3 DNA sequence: TGCGCCAGCAGCCAACCCAGGAGGGGGATAGACACCTCCTACAATGAGCAGTTCTTC.

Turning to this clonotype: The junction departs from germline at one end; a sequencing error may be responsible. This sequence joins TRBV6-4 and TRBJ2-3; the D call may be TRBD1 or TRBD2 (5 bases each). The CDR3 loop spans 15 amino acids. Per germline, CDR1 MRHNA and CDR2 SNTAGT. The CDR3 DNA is TGTGCCGGCAGTGACTCGAACGGGGCCACAGATACGCAGTATTTT. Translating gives CAGSDSNGATDTQYF.

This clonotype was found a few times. In DNA form, the CDR3 reads TGTGCCTGGAGTGTCTCGGGAGAGACCCAGTACTTC. Its protein product is CAWSVSGETQYF. This chain connects TRBV30 to TRBJ2-5; D unclear. This CDR3 contains 12 residues. V lost 0 bases to trimming and J lost 4 bases, with 6 bases between them. Per germline, CDR1 GTSNPN and CDR2 SVGIG (reference sequence).

CDR3 region: CASSLSARAPSLPGELFF. Here the CDR3 DNA reads TGTGCCAGCAGTTTATCGGCCAGGGCGCCTAGTCTCCCCGGGGAGCTGTTTTTT. The V and J genes are TRBV28 and TRBJ2-2, with D possibly matching TRBD1 (5 bases). CDR3 length: 18 residues. The germline V gene has CDR1 MDHEN and CDR2 SYDVKM. Deletions cut 1 base from V and 6 bases from J, with 21 bases between.